This section outlines one T cell receptor (beta chain) sequence together with its context. The specificity of this receptor is unknown. No qualities accompany the bases; no much larger clone lies one base away. These data originate in a study of shared clonotypes between healthy human individuals (TCRdb year 2020). A note on the overall study: A couple of women and three men aged 18 to 49 years were included in the cohort. For each donor, CD4 naive and CD4 memory were each given three plates, CD8 naive was given two plates, and CD8 memory was given one plate. The study deeply sequenced blood TCR repertoires of 5 or 6 healthy adults to estimate repertoire size and the extent of clonotype sharing between individuals. Different laboratories and diverse techniques were used to prepare libraries and sequence TCR repertoires, to increase sequencing depth and limit assay-specific biases. Each donor's leukapheresis produced roughly between roughly 0.85 and 9.5 billion PBMCs.

Taken from cysteine to phenylalanine, the CDR3 has 17 residues. Of the read, only the CDR3 DNA is kept; its 51 bases are in frame from base 1. Reading the germline V gene gives CDR1 MDHEN and CDR2 SYDVKM. The junction carries 19 bases between V and J, which are trimmed by 5 bases and 0 bases respectively. Using the deep immunoSEQ assay, TCR CDR3 regions were amplified from genomic DNA by multiplex PCR. Extracted genomic DNA from each cell subset was spread evenly across all wells of several immunoSEQ 96-well plates, with each plate serving as a replicate. For sorted subsets, about 200 ng genomic DNA, equal to 30,000 to 35,000 T cell genomes, was loaded into each replicate PCR. Purified libraries were measured with a Qubit 3.0 fluorometer, size-checked on a Bioanalyzer 2100, and measured again with the KAPA Library Quantification kit. Every immunoSEQ 96-well plate was sequenced on a separate single-read 150-cycle Illumina NextSeq 550 flow cell. In the paper's pipeline: Because only junctional sequences without quality scores were contained in the immunoSEQ output, filtering matching that applied to full-length reads could not be performed. Sequences were annotated with PyIR, a Python wrapper for IgBLAST v1.9, and V/J genes and CDR3 were assigned using IMGT germline references. Any read was removed if the V/J assignment was weak (E-value above 1e-6), the CDR3 was missing, or the read contained stop codons, out-of-frame junctions, or ambiguous translated residues. V3J clonotypes were defined by identical inferred V gene, J gene, and CDR3 amino acid sequence. The percentage overlap between two repertoires was calculated by dividing the number of shared unique clonotypes by the size of the smaller repertoire. Repertoire richness was assessed with RTK rarefaction, the Chao1 estimator, and Recon v2.1 estimates of unobserved clonotypes. Generation probabilities were computed with OLGA for all TCRbeta clonotypes obtained by the gDNA method from a few donors. Sourced from immuneACCESS, this table was stored by TCRdb with only in-frame sequences that have V and J called. A share of the clones is absent; for the studies checked, an unresolved V gene accounts for under half, and the remainder has no known explanation. The DNA gave D and trimming, while V, J and clone size come from that table. This sample gives about 1.5 million clones in total; 95% to 99% of them show up just once. The ten largest clones take up roughly 0.42% of the sample.

Healthy HIV-negative adults with no recently reported acute infections or vaccinations were included as donors. Every donor was a Caucasian adult residing in Nashville, Tennessee, USA. CD4+ T cells were enriched through magnetic negative selection, after which naive cells were positively selected on CD45RA and the remaining negative fraction served as the memory subset. Blood was obtained by leukapheresis, after which PBMCs were separated by Ficoll-Histopaque density gradient centrifugation and cryopreserved in liquid nitrogen vapor phase. Analytical flow cytometry was used to check the purity and quantity of every magnetically sorted T cell population. Genomic DNA was isolated from each sorted fraction and quantified by UV absorbance on a Nanodrop 2000c. Overall study results and their limits: The small number of donors limited the genetic and exposure-history diversity represented. Naive subsets generally had larger estimated clonotype richness than memory subsets did. Sampling was restricted to blood, and TCR repertoires in tissue are likely to differ from TCR repertoires in blood. Higher generation probabilities were observed for clonotypes shared by all four sorted-subset donors than for non-shared clonotypes. When a handful of donors were compared, the shared fraction of clonotypes was 5% to 6.5% for naive CD4, 3% to 4% for naive CD8, 2% to 2.5% for memory CD4, and 0.3% to 0.5% for memory CD8. Pairwise subsampling led to the expectation that sequencing depth would affect the degree of clonotype sharing among donors. Even with the large sequencing depth, rarefaction of the sorted-subset datasets indicated that sequencing was incomplete.

This sequence originates from a man aged 25-45 years in good health. The source material was naive CD4+ T cells sorted from blood. The sample's cell subset or site label, decoded: CD45RA+ positively selected. The V and J genes are TRBV28 and TRBJ1-2; there is no confident call for the D gene. The CDR3: CASSVPLRDGSNYGYTF. In nucleotides, the sequence is TGTGCCAGCAGTGTACCTCTCCGGGATGGGTCTAACTATGGCTACACCTTC.